This T cell receptor beta chain was identified in a study of human T cells and chemical hapten exposure. For this clonotype: What it recognizes is unknown.

Whole-study results and caveats: The presence of alopecia in the donors means their immune response may differ from healthy people's.

Single cDNA molecules in the library carried unique molecular identifiers attached during preparation. TCRdb independently ran MiXCR on the RACE reads; one entry per CDR3 protein. The sample comprises about 380,000 distinct CDR3 sequences, less than 6.5% of which are singletons, and 2.5% to 3% rests with the top ten. Time point defined: pre-sensitization, week 0. Treatment in this sample: therapeutic diphenylcyclopropenone sensitization with weekly scalp DPC. The total RNA was obtained from whole blood that was not fractionated. V gave up 5 bases and J gave up 8 bases; unmatched junction bases: 5. The CDR3 is 14 residues long.

The rearrangement uses TRBV12-3 or TRBV12-4 and TRBJ1-6; 8 positions match TRBD1. Specimen: whole blood, collected in connection with sensitization to the hapten diphenylcyclopropenone (DPC). This sequence was found in a woman aged 45-65 years with alopecia areata. Some clones in this sample may be carry-over from other donors' samples. The CDR3 loop reads CASSQGAGDSPLHF. In nucleotides, the CDR3 is TGTGCCAGCAGTCAGGGGGCGGGAGATTCACCCCTCCACTTT.